This T cell receptor (beta chain) was identified in a study of T cells expressing NK-cell markers. Germline assignment: CDR1 LGHNA and CDR2 YNFKEQ. This CDR3 is 14 amino acids long. UMI-tagged 5'RACE template switching yielded the TCR beta cDNA. TCRdb re-called the 5' RACE reads; every CDR3 protein appears as one record, without DNA. The listing contains approximately 440,000 distinct CDR3 sequences. Sequencing input: blood T cells: a sorted CD56 or NKG2C T cell subset, CD4+ or CD8+ T cells, or bulk PBMC T cells (not recorded which). The clonotype comes from a woman aged 50 to 60 in good health. The J gene is TRBJ2-7, the V gene TRBV4-2; TCRdb's D call, TRBD2, is unchecked because there is no DNA. The CDR3 loop is CASSQVRLAGEQYF.